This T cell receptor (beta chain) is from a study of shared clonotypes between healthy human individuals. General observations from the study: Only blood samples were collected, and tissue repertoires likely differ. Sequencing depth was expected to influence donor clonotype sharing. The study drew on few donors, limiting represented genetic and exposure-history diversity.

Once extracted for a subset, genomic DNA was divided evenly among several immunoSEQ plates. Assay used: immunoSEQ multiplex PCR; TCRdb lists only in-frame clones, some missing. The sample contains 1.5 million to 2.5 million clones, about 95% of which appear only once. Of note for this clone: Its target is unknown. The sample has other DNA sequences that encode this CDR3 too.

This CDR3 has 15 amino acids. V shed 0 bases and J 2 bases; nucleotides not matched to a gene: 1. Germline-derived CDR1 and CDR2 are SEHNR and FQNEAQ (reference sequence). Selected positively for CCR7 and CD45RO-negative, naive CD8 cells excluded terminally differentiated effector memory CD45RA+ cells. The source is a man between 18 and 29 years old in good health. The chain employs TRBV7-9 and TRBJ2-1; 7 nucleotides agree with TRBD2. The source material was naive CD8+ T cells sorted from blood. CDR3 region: CASSLAAGAYNEQFF. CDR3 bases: TGTGCCAGCAGCTTAGCTGCGGGGGCCTACAATGAGCAGTTCTTC.